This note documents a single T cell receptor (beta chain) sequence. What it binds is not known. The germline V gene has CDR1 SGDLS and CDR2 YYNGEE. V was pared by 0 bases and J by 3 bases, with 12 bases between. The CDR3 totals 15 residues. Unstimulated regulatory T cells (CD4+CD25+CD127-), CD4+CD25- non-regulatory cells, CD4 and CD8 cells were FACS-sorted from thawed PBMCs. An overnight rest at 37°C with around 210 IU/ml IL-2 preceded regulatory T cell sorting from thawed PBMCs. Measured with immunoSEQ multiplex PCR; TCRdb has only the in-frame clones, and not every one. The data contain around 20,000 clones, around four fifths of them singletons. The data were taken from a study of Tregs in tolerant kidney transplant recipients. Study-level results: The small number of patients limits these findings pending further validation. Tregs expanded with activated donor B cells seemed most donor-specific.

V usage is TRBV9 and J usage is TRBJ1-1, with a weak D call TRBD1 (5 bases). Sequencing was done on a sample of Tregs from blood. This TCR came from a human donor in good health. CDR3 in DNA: TGTGCCAGCAGCGTAGGCGGGGGAGCCTACACTGAAGCTTTCTTT. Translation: CASSVGGGAYTEAFF.